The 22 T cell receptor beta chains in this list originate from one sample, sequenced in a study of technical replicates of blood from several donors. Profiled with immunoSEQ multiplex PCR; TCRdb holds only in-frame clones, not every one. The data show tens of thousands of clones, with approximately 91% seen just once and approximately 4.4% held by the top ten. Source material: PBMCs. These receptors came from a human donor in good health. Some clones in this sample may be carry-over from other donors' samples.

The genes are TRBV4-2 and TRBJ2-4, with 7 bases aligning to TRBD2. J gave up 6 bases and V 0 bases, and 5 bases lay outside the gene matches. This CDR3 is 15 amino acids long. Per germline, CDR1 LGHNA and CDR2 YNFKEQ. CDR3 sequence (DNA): TGTGCCAGCAGCCAAGATAGGGCTAGCGGAAACATTCAGTACTTC. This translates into CASSQDRASGNIQYF.

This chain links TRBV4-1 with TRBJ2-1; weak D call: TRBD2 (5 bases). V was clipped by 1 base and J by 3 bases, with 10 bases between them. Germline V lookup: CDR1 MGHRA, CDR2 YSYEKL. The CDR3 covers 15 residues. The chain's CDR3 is CASSQGTQNYNEQFF. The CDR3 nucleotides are TGCGCCAGCAGCCAAGGGACTCAGAACTACAATGAGCAGTTCTTC.

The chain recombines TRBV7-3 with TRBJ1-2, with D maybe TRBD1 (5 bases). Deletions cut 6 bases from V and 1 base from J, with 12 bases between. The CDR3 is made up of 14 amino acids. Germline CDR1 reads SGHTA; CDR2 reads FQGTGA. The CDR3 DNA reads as TGTGCCAGCAGTCCGGGGGGACTTAACTATGGCTACACCTTC. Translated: CASSPGGLNYGYTF.

CDR3 residues: CSVAPRGIGTEAFF. CDR3 nucleotide sequence: TGCAGCGTTGCCCCCAGGGGTATAGGCACTGAAGCTTTCTTT. This chain joins TRBV29-1 and TRBJ1-1; D is perhaps TRBD1 (6 bases). In germline, CDR1 is SQVTM, CDR2 ANQGSEA. Trimming removed 4 bases at V and 4 bases at J, with 16 bases between. This CDR3 has 14 residues.

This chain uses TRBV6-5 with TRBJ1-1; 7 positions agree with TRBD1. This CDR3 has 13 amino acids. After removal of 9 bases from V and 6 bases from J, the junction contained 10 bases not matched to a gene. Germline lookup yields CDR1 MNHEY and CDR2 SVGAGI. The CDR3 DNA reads TGTGCCAGTGGAAAGGGGGCTTACGCTGAAGCTTTCTTT. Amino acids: CASGKGAYAEAFF.

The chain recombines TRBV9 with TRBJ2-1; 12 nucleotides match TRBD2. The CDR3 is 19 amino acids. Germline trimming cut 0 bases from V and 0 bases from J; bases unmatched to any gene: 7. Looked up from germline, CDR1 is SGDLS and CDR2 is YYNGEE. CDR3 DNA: TGTGCCAGCAGCGTAGAGCTAGCGGGAGGGGTAAGCTCCTACAATGAGCAGTTCTTC. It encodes CASSVELAGGVSSYNEQFF.

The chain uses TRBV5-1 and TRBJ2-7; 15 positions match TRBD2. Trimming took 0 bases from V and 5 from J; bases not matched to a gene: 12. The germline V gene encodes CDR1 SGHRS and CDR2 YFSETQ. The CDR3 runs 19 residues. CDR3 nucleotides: TGCGCCAGCAGCTTGGGGGGACTAGCGGGAGGATGGCGCCCGAACGAGCAGTACTTC. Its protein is CASSLGGLAGGWRPNEQYF.

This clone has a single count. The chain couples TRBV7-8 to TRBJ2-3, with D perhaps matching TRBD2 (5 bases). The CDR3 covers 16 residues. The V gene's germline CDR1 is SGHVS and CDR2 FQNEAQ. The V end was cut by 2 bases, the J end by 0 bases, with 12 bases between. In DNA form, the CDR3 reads TGTGCCAGCAGCTTAATCTCCAGGAGGAGCACAGATACGCAGTATTTT. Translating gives CASSLISRRSTDTQYF.

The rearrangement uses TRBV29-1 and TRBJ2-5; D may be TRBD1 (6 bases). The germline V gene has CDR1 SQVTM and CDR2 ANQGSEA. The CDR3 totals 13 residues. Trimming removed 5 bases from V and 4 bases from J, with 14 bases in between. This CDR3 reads CSVRFRGAETQYF. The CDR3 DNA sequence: TGCAGCGTTCGTTTCAGGGGTGCAGAGACCCAGTACTTC.

The CDR3 DNA is TGTGCCAGCTCACCTACAGGAACCTACGAGCAGTACTTC. Translation gives CASSPTGTYEQYF. V usage is TRBV18 and J usage is TRBJ2-7; TRBD1 might be the D (5 bases). Trimming removed 3 bases from V and 2 bases from J, with 8 bases in between. CDR1 and CDR2 (germline): KGHSH, LQKENI. The CDR3 extends over 13 amino acids.

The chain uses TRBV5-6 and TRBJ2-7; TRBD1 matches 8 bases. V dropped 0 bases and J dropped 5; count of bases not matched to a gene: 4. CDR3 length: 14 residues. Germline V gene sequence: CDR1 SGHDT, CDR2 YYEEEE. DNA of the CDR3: TGTGCCAGCAGCTTGGGGACAGGGATCGACGAGCAGTACTTC. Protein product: CASSLGTGIDEQYF.

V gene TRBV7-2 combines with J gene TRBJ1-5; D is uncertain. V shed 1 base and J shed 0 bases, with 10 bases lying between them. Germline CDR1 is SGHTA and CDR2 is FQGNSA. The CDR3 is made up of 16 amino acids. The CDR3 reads CASSLVGSHSNQPQHF. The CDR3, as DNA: TGTGCCAGCAGCTTAGTTGGGAGCCATAGCAATCAGCCCCAGCATTTT. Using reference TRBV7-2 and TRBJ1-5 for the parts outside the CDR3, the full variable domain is GAGVSQSPSNKVTEKGKDVELRCDPISGHTALYWYRQSLGQGLEFLIYFQGNSAPDKSGLPSDRFSAERTGGSVSTLTIQRTQQEDSAVYLCASSLVGSHSNQPQHFGDGTRLSIL.

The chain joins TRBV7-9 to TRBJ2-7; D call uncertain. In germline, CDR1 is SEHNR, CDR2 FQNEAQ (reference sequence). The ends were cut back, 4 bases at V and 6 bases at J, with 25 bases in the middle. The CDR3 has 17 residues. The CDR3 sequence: CASSSDPGGSKEGEQYF. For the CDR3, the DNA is TGTGCCAGCAGCTCAGACCCCGGCGGCTCCAAGGAAGGCGAGCAGTACTTC. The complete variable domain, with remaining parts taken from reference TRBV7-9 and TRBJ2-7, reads DTGVSQNPRHKITKRGQNVTFRCDPISEHNRLYWYRQTLGQGPEFLTYFQNEAQLEKSRLLSDRFSAERPKGSFSTLEIQRTEQGDSAMYLCASSSDPGGSKEGEQYFGPGTRLTVT.

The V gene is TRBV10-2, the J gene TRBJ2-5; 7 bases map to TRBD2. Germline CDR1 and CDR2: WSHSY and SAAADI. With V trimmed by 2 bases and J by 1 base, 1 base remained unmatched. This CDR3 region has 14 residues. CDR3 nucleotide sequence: TGCGCCAGCAGTGAGGGCGGGAGCCAAGAGACCCAGTACTTC. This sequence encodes CASSEGGSQETQYF.

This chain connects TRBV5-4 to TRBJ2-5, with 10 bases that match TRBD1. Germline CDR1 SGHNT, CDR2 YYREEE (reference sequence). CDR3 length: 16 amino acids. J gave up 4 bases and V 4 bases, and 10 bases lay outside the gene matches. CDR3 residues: CASSPPGTGVGETQYF. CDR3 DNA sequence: TGTGCCAGCAGCCCTCCCGGGACAGGGGTGGGAGAGACCCAGTACTTC.

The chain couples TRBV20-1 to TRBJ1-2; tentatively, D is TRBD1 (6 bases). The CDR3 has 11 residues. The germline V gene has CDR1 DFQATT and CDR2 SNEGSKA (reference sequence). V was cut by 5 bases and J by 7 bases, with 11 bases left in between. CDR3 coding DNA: TGCAGTGCTTCTACGGACAGTGGCTACACCTTC. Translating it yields CSASTDSGYTF.

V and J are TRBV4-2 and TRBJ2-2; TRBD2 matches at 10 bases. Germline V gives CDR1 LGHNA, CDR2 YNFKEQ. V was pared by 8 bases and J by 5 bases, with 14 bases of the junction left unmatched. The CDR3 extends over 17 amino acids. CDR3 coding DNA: TGTGCCAGCCAGGTCGCTAGCGGGGGAAGGAGGACCGGGGAGCTGTTTTTT. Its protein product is CASQVASGGRRTGELFF.

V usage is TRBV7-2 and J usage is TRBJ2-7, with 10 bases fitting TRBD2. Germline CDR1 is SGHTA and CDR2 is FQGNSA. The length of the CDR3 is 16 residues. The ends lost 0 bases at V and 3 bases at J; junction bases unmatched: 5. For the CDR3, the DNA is TGTGCCAGCAGCTTAGCGCCACTAGCGGGGAACTACGAGCAGTACTTC. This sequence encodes CASSLAPLAGNYEQYF.

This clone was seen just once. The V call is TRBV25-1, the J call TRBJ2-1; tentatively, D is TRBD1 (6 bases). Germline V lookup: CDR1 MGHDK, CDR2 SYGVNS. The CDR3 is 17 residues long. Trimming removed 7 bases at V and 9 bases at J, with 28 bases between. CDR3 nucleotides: TGTGCCAGCACCCAAGCAGAATTCCGGGACAATCCCAGTGAGCAGTTCTTC. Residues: CASTQAEFRDNPSEQFF.

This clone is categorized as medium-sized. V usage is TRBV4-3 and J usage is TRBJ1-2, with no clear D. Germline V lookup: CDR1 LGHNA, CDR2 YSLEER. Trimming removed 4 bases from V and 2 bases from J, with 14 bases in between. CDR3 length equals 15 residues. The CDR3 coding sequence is TGCGCCAGCAGCCCAGAAGAGGAGGGAAACTATGGCTACACCTTC. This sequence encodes CASSPEEEGNYGYTF.

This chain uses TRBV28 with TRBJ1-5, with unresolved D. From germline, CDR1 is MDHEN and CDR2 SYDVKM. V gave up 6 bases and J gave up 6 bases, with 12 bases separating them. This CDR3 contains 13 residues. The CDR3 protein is CASSFEGGQPQHF. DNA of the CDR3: TGTGCCAGCAGCTTCGAGGGAGGTCAGCCCCAGCATTTT. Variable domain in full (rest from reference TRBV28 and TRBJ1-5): DVKVTQSSRYLVKRTGEKVFLECVQDMDHENMFWYRQDPGLGLRLIYFSYDVKMKEKGDIPEGYSVSREKKERFSLILESASTNQTSMYLCASSFEGGQPQHFGDGTRLSIL.

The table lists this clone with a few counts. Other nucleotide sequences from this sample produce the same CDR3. The CDR3 loop is CASSQGQNYGYTF. CDR3 in DNA: TGCGCCAGCAGCCAGGGACAAAACTATGGCTACACCTTC. V gene TRBV4-3 combines with J gene TRBJ1-2, with D perhaps matching TRBD1 (6 bases). V lost 3 bases, J lost 2 bases, and 7 bases lay in between. Per germline, CDR1 LGHNA and CDR2 YSLEER. This CDR3 is built from 13 residues.